This TCR beta chain was sequenced during a study of blood T cells in healthy people across ages. PCR was performed a second time for roughly 6 to 12 cycles using a sample-barcoded 5' primer and a J-beta primer mix. Via MiXCR, TCRdb re-called the 5' RACE reads, giving one row per CDR3 protein. The sample shows more than 800,000 distinct CDR3 sequences, around 43% of them seen only once. With V trimmed by 6 bases and J by 13 bases, 13 bases remained unmatched. The V gene's germline CDR1 is MNHEY and CDR2 SVGEGT. This CDR3 spans 15 amino acids. The sequenced sample consisted of blood. The TCR was taken from a woman aged 55 to 70 in good health. The chain combines TRBV6-2 or TRBV6-3 with TRBJ2-4, with 12 bases matching TRBD2. The CDR3 nucleotides read TGTGCCAGCAGCTTGGTTGGACTAGCGGGAAAAGGGCAGTACTTC. Translated: CASSLVGLAGKGQYF.